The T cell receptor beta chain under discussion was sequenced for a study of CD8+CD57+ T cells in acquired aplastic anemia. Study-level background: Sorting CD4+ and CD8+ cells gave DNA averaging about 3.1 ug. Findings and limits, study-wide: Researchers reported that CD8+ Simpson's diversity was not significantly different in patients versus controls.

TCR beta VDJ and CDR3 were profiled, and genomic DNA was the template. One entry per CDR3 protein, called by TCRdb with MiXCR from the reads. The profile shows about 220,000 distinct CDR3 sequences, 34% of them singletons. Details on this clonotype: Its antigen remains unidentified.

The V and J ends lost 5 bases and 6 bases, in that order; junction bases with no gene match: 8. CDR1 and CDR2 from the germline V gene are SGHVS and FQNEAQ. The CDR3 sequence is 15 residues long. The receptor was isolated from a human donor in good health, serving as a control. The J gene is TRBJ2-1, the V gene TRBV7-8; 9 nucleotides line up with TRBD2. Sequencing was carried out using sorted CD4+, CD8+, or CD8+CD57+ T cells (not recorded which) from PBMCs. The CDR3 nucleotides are TGTGCCAGCAGCGTAGGGGCGGGGGGGTCCAATGAGCAGTTCTTC. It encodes CASSVGAGGSNEQFF.